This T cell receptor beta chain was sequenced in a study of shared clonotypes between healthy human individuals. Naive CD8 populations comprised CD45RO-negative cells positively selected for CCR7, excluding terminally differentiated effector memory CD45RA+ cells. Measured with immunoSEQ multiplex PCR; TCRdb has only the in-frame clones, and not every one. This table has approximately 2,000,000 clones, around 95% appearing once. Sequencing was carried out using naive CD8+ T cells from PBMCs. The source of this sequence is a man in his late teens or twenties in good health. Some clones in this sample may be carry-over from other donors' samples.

CDR3 in DNA: TGTGCCAGCAGCATTATCCCCGCCCGGAACACTGAAGCTTTCTTT. Translated: CASSIIPARNTEAFF. The chain uses TRBV28 and TRBJ1-1; D is ambiguous. The CDR3 has 15 residues. Trimming cost V 6 bases and J 1 base, with 15 bases left between them. The germline V gene has CDR1 MDHEN and CDR2 SYDVKM.